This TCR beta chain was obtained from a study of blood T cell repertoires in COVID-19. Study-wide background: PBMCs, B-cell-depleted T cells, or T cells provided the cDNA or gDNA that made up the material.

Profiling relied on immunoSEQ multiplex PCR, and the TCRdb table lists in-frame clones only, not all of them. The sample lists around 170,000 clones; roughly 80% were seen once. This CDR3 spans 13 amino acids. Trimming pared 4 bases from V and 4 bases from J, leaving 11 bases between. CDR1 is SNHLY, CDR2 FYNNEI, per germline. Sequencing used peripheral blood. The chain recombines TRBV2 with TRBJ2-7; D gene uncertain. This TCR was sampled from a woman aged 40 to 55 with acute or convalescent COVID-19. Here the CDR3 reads CASSVARQYEQYF. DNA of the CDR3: TGTGCCAGCAGTGTGGCTAGGCAATACGAGCAGTACTTC.